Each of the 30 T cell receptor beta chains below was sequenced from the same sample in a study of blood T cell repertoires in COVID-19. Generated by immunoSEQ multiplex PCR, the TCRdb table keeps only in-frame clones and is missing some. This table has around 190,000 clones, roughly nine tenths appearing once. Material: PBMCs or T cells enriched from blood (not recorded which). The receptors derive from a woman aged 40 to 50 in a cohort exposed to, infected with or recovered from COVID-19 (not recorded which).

CDR3: CASREARQGNGYTF. The CDR3 coding sequence is TGTGCCAGCAGAGAGGCGCGACAGGGAAATGGCTACACCTTC. The gene calls are TRBV27 and TRBJ1-2; 7 nucleotides line up with TRBD1. This CDR3 region has 14 residues. V gave up 6 bases and J gave up 6 bases; unmatched junction bases: 10. CDR1 and CDR2 (germline): MNHEY, SMNVEV (reference sequence).

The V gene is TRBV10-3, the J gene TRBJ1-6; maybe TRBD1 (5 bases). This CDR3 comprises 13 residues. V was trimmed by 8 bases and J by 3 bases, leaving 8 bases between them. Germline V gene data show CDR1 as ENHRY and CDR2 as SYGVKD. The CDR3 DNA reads TGTGCCATCGGGCAGGGCTATAATTCACCCCTCCACTTT. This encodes CAIGQGYNSPLHF.

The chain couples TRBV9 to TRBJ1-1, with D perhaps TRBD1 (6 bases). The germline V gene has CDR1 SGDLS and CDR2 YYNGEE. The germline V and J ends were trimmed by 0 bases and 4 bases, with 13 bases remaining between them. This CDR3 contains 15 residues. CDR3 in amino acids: CASSVGGGAVTEAFF. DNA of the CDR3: TGTGCCAGCAGCGTAGGTGGGGGGGCCGTCACTGAAGCTTTCTTT.

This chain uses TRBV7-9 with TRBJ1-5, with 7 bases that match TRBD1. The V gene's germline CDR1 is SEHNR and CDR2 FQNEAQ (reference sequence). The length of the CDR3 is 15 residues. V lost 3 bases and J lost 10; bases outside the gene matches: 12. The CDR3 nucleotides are TGTGCCAGCAGCTTGACGGGACAGCCTTTAGAACCCCAGCATTTT. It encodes CASSLTGQPLEPQHF.

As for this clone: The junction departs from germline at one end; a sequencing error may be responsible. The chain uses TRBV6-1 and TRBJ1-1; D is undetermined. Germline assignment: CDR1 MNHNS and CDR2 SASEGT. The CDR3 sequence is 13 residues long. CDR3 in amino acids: CASSEGLSTEAFF. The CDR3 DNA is TGTGCCAGCAGCGAAGGTTTATCCACTGAAGCTTTCTTT.

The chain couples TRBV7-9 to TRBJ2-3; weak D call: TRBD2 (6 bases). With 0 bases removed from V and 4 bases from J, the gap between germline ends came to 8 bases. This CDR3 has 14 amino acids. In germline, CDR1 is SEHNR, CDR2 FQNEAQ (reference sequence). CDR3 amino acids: CASSLATGADTQYF. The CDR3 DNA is TGTGCCAGCAGCTTAGCTACGGGGGCAGATACGCAGTATTTT.

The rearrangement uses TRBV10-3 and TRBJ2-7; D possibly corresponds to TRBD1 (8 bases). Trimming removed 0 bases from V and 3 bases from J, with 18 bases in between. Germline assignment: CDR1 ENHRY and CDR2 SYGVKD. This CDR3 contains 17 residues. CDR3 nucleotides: TGTGCCATCAGTGAGTCGGGAGGGGCAGGGGGCGACTACGAGCAGTACTTC. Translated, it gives CAISESGGAGGDYEQYF.

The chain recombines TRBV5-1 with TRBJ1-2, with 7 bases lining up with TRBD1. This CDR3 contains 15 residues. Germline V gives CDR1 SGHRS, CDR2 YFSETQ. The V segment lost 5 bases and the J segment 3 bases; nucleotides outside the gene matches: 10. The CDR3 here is CASRAEGGSYYGYTF. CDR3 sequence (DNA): TGCGCCAGCAGAGCGGAAGGGGGCTCTTACTATGGCTACACCTTC.

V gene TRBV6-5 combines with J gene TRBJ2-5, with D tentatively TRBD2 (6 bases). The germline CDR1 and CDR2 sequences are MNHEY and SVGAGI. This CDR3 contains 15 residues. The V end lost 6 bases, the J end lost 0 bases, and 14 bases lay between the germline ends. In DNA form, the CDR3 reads TGTGCCAGCAGCCCCAGGTGGACTAACCAAGAGACCCAGTACTTC. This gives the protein CASSPRWTNQETQYF.

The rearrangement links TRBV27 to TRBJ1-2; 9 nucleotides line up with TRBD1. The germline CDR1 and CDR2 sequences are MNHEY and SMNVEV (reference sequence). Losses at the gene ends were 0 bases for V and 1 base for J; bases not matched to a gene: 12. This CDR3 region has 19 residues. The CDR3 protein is CASSLSRTGASAINYGYTF. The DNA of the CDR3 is TGTGCCAGCAGTTTATCGAGGACAGGGGCTTCTGCTATTAACTATGGCTACACCTTC.

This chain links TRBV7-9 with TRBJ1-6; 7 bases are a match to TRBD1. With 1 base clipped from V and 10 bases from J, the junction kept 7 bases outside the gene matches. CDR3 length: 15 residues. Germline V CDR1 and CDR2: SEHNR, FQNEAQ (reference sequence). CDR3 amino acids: CASSLGGDRLSPLHF. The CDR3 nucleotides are TGTGCCAGCAGCTTAGGCGGGGACAGACTATCACCCCTCCACTTT.

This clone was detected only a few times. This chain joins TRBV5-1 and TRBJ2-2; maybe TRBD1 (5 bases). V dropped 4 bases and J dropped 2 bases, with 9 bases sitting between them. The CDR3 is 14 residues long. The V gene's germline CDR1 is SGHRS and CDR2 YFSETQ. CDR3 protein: CASSLGANTGELFF. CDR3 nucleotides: TGCGCCAGCAGCCTTGGGGCTAACACCGGGGAGCTGTTTTTT.

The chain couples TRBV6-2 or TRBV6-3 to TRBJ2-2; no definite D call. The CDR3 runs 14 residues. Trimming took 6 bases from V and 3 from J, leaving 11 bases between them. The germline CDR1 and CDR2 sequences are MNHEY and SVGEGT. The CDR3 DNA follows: TGTGCCAGCAGCTTCCGACAATACACCGGGGAGCTGTTTTTT. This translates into CASSFRQYTGELFF.

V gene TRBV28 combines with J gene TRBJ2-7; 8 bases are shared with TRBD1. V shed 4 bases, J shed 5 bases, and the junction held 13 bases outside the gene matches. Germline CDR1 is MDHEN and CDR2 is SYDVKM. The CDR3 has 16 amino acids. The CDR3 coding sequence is TGTGCCAGCAGTTATACCCTCGACAGGGGAGGAAACGAGCAGTACTTC. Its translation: CASSYTLDRGGNEQYF.

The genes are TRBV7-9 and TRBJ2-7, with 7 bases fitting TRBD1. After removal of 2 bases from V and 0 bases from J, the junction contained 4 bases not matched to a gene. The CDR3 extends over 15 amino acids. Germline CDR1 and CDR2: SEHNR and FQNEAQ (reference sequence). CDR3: CASSLPRDSSYEQYF. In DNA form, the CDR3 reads TGTGCCAGCAGCTTACCCCGGGACAGCTCCTACGAGCAGTACTTC.

In DNA, the CDR3 is TGTGCCAGCAGCTATGGGCGCGCGGCTTTCTTT. This codes for CASSYGRAAFF. The rearrangement links TRBV7-2 to TRBJ1-1; D is ambiguous. The CDR3 is 11 residues long. Germline-derived CDR1 and CDR2 are SGHTA and FQGNSA. V was cut by 4 bases and J by 11 bases, with 11 bases left in between. The full variable domain, its missing parts supplied by reference TRBV7-2 and TRBJ1-1, is GAGVSQSPSNKVTEKGKDVELRCDPISGHTALYWYRQSLGQGLEFLIYFQGNSAPDKSGLPSDRFSAERTGGSVSTLTIQRTQQEDSAVYLCASSYGRAAFFGQGTRLTVV.

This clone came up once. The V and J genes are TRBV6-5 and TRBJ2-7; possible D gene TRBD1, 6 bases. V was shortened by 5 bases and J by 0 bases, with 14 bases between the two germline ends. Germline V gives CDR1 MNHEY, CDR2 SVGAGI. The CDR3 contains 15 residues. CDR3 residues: CASSIRGPSSYEQYF. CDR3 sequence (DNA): TGTGCCAGCAGTATCAGGGGCCCTAGCTCCTACGAGCAGTACTTC.

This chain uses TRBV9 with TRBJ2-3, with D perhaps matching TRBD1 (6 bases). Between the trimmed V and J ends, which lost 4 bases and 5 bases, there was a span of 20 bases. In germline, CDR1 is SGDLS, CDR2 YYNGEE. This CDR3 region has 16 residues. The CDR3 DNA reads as TGTGCCAGCAGCCCCGAGGGACACCTTTCGGGAGATACGCAGTATTTT. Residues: CASSPEGHLSGDTQYF. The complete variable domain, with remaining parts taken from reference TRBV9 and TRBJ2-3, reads DSGVTQTPKHLITATGQRVTLRCSPRSGDLSVYWYQQSLDQGLQFLIQYYNGEERAKGNILERFSAQQFPDLHSELNLSSLELGDSALYFCASSPEGHLSGDTQYFGPGTRLTVL.

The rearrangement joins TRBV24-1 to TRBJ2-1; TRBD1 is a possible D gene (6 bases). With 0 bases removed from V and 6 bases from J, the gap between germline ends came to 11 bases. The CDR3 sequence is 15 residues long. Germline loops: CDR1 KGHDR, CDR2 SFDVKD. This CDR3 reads CATSDLVGALNEQFF. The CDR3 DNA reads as TGTGCCACCAGTGATTTGGTGGGGGCGCTCAATGAGCAGTTCTTC.

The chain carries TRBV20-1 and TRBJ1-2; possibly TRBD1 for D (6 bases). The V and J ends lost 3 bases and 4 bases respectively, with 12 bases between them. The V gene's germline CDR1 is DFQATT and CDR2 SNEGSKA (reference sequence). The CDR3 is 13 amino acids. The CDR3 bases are TGCAGTGCTAGTACCCGGGACACCTATGGCTACACCTTC. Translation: CSASTRDTYGYTF.

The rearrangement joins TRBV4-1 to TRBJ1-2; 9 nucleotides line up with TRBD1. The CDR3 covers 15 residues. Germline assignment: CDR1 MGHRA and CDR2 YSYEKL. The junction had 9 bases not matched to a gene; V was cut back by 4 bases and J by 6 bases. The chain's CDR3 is CASSRNRGRMDGYTF. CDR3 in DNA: TGCGCCAGCAGCCGAAACAGGGGGCGAATGGATGGCTACACCTTC.

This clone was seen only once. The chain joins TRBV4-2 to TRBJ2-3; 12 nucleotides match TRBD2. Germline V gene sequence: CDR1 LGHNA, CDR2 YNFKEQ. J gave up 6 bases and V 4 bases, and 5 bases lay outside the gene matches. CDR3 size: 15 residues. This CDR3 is CASSPRTSGDDTQYF. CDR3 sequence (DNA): TGTGCCAGCAGCCCCCGGACTAGCGGGGATGATACGCAGTATTTT.

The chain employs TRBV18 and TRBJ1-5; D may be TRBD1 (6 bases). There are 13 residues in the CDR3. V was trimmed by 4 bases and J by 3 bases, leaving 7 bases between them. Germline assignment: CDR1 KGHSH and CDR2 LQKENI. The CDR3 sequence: CASSQGDNQPQHF. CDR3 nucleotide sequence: TGTGCCAGCTCACAGGGGGACAATCAGCCCCAGCATTTT.

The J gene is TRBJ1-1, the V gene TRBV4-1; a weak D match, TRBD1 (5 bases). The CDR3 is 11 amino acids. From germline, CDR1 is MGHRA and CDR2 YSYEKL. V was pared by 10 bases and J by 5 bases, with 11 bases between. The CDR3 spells CATGGGTEAFF. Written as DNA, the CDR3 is TGCGCCACCGGGGGAGGGACTGAAGCTTTCTTT.

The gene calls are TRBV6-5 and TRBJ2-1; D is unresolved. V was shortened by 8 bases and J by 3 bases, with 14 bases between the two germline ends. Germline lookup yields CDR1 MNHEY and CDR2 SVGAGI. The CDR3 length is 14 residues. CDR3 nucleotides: TGTGCCAGCTCGACAAGCCGATACTACAATGAGCAGTTCTTC. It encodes CASSTSRYYNEQFF.

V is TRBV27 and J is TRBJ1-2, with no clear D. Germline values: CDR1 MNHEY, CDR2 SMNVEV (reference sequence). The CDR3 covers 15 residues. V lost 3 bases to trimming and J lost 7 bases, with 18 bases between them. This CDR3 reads CASSFSSFLISGYTF. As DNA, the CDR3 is TGTGCCAGCAGTTTTTCCTCCTTTTTGATTAGTGGCTACACCTTC.

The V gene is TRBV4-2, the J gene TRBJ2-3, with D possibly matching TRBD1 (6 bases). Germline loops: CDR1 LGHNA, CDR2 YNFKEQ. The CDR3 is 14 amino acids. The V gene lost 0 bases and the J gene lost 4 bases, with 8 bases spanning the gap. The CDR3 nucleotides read TGTGCCAGCAGCCAAGAGGGGGCTGCAGATACGCAGTATTTT. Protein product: CASSQEGAADTQYF.

Here the CDR3 DNA reads TGTGCCAGCAGCGAAAGGACAGGCGTTCTAGGGATGAACACTGAAGCTTTCTTT. It encodes CASSERTGVLGMNTEAFF. This chain uses TRBV7-2 with TRBJ1-1; 7 nucleotides align to TRBD1. Germline V gene data show CDR1 as SGHTA and CDR2 as FQGNSA. This CDR3 comprises 18 residues. V dropped 5 bases and J dropped 0; count of bases not matched to a gene: 15.

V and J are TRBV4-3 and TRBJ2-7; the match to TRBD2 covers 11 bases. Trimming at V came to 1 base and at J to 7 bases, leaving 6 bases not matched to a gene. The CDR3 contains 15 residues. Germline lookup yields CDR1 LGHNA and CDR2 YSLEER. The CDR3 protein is CASSQALAGGREQYF. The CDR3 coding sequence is TGCGCCAGCAGCCAAGCTCTAGCGGGAGGTCGGGAGCAGTACTTC.

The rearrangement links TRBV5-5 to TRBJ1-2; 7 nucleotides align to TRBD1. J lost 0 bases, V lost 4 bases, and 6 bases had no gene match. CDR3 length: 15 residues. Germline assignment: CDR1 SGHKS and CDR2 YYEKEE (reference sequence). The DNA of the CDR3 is TGTGCCAGCAGCCCACAGGGGTGGGCTAACTATGGCTACACCTTC. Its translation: CASSPQGWANYGYTF. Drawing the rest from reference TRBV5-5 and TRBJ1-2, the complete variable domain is DAGVTQSPTHLIKTRGQQVTLRCSPISGHKSVSWYQQVLGQGPQFIFQYYEKEERGRGNFPDRFSARQFPNYSSELNVNALLLGDSALYLCASSPQGWANYGYTFGSGTRLTVV.